A selection of T cell receptor beta chains follows, all from one sample in a study of T cell changes during pregnancy in multiple sclerosis. Only in-frame clones appear in the TCRdb table, and some are missing; sequencing was by immunoSEQ multiplex PCR. The sample shows tens of thousands of clones, around 90% of them seen only once. The sequencing used CD4+ T cells from peripheral blood mononuclear cells, collected in the third trimester of pregnancy. The source of these receptors is a female donor with multiple sclerosis, enrolled in a pregnancy study. The CDR3 runs from the conserved cysteine through the conserved F or W. D genes are given only for firm matches. Clone size is stated in some rows and not others, as once, few, many or a class when expanded.

D	V	J	size	DNA	CDR3
TRBD2	TRBV5-8	TRBJ2-1	.	TGTGCCAGCAGCGTAGGGGATACTAGCGCTTTTGTGAATGAGCAGTTCTTC	CASSVGDTSAFVNEQFF
.	TRBV7-9	TRBJ2-1	.	TGTGCCAGCAGCCCCCGTAGGAGTTCCTTAGGAGAGCAGTTCTTC	CASSPRRSSLGEQFF
TRBD1	TRBV27	TRBJ2-3	.	TGTGCCAGCCGACAGGGTGCCAGCACAGATACGCAGTATTTT	CASRQGASTDTQYF
TRBD1	TRBV28	TRBJ2-7	.	TGTGCCAGCAGTTTGGCTAACAGGGGGCAGGCCTACGAGCAGTACTTC	CASSLANRGQAYEQYF
TRBD1	TRBV5-5	TRBJ1-1	.	TGTGCCAGCAGCGGATGGACAGGGGGAACTGAAGCTTTCTTT	CASSGWTGGTEAFF
.	TRBV29-1	TRBJ2-3	.	TGCAGCGCGCAGGAAAGTAAGGATACGCAGTATTTT	CSAQESKDTQYF
TRBD1	TRBV12-5	TRBJ2-2	once	TGTGCTAGTGTTTGGACAGGGACGAACGGGGAGCTGTTTTTT	CASVWTGTNGELFF
.	TRBV19	TRBJ2-7	.	TGTGCCAGTAGTATAAACAGGGTGACCTACGAGCAGTACTTC	CASSINRVTYEQYF
.	TRBV2	TRBJ2-3	.	TGTGCCAGCAGTGATGCCTACACCTCTAGGGGGACAGATACGCAGTATTTT	CASSDAYTSRGTDTQYF
.	TRBV18	TRBJ2-5	.	TGTGCCAGCTCACCTAACAGAGAGACCCAGTACTTC	CASSPNRETQYF
TRBD1	TRBV19	TRBJ2-2	.	TGTGCCAGTAGTACTCCCGGGACAGGGGGTGCCGGGGAGCTGTTTTTT	CASSTPGTGGAGELFF
TRBD2	TRBV12-5	TRBJ2-2	once	TGTGCTAGTGGTTTGGGGCTAGCGGGGAACACCGGGGAGCTGTTTTTT	CASGLGLAGNTGELFF
TRBD1	TRBV5-6	TRBJ1-5	.	TGTGCCAGCAGCTGGAGGGACAGCGATCAGCCCCAGCATTTT	CASSWRDSDQPQHF
TRBD2	TRBV16	TRBJ2-7	.	TGTGCCAGCAGCCAATCGACTAGCAGATACGAGCAGTACTTC	CASSQSTSRYEQYF
TRBD1	TRBV27	TRBJ1-5	.	TGTGCCAGCAGTTGGACAGGGGGCAATCAGCCCCAGCATTTT	CASSWTGGNQPQHF
.	TRBV11-3	TRBJ1-1	.	TGTGCCAGCAGCCGGGTGTGGTTGGTACGGGTATTGAACACTGAAGCTTTCTTT	CASSRVWLVRVLNTEAFF
.	TRBV5-1	TRBJ2-1	.	TGCGCCAGCAGCGCCGGCGACGCGGGATTCAGTTACAATGAGCAGTTCTTC	CASSAGDAGFSYNEQFF
.	TRBV6-7	TRBJ1-1	.	TGTGCCAGCGAGTTTTCGTGGAACACTGAAGCTTTCTTT	CASEFSWNTEAFF
TRBD1	TRBV10-3	TRBJ1-1	.	TGTGCCATCACCCCGACAGGGGGGAACACTGAAGCTTTCTTT	CAITPTGGNTEAFF
.	TRBV6-5	TRBJ2-7	.	TGTGCCAGCAGTTACGGTACACCGACACGGTACGAGCAGTACTTC	CASSYGTPTRYEQYF
.	TRBV5-1	TRBJ2-3	.	TGCGCCAGCAGCTTGATCTCGGGGGTGGGGTCAGATACGCAGTATTTT	CASSLISGVGSDTQYF
.	TRBV19	TRBJ2-1	.	TGTGCCAGTAGTAGGCGGGCCCTAGAAGCCAATGAGCAGTTCTTC	CASSRRALEANEQFF
.	TRBV6-1	TRBJ2-5	.	TGTGCCAGCAGTGCTTCGGGTCGTACTACAGGGGAGACCCAGTACTTC	CASSASGRTTGETQYF
TRBD1	TRBV30	TRBJ2-5	.	TGTGCCTGGAGCCTAATGGGACAGCTTCAAGAGACCCAGTACTTC	CAWSLMGQLQETQYF
.	TRBV13	TRBJ1-4	.	TGTGCCAGCAGCCTAAAAGTAACTAATGAAAAACTGTTTTTT	CASSLKVTNEKLFF
TRBD1	TRBV5-1	TRBJ1-4	.	TGCGCCAGCAGCCCGGACAGGGGGCGTGAAAAACTGTTTTTT	CASSPDRGREKLFF
.	TRBV18	TRBJ2-1	.	TGTGCCAGCGCCGAGCTACACAATGAGCAGTTCTTC	CASAELHNEQFF
TRBD1	TRBV6-5	TRBJ1-2	.	TGTGCCAGCAGTTATCATGCTGGGACAGGGGTCTATGGCTACACCTTC	CASSYHAGTGVYGYTF
TRBD2	TRBV14	TRBJ2-7	.	TGTGCCAGCAGCCCCGGACTAGCGGGAGGCACGCAGTACTTC	CASSPGLAGGTQYF